This T cell receptor beta chain was documented in a study of shared clonotypes between healthy human individuals (TCRdb year 2020). Study-wide context: A couple of women and a few men aged 18 to 49 years were included in the cohort. For each donor, CD4 naive and CD4 memory were each given three plates, CD8 naive was given two plates, and CD8 memory was given one plate. To estimate repertoire size and how much clonotype sharing occurs between individuals, the study deeply sequenced the blood TCR repertoires of 4 to 6 healthy adults. Libraries were prepared and TCR repertoires were sequenced by different laboratories using diverse techniques, in order to increase sequencing depth and limit assay-specific biases. Each donor's leukapheresis produced roughly between roughly 0.85 and 10 billion PBMCs. The paper's findings and limits, for the study overall: The genetic and exposure-history diversity represented was limited by the small number of donors. Sharing across a few donors was observed for about 5% of naive CD4, under 4% of naive CD8, 2.3% of memory CD4, and around 0.4% of memory CD8 clonotypes. Estimated clonotype richness was generally larger for naive than for memory subsets. Compared with non-shared clonotypes, clonotypes shared by all four sorted-subset donors had higher generation probabilities. Incomplete sequencing was indicated by rarefaction of sorted-subset datasets, despite the large sequencing depth. Pairwise subsampling led to the expectation that sequencing depth would affect the degree of clonotype sharing among donors. Only blood was sampled, and tissue TCR repertoires likely differ from those in blood.

To note about this clone: Which antigen it targets is not known. Nothing much larger sits one base from this clone, and base qualities are not available.

TCR CDR3 regions were amplified from genomic DNA by multiplex PCR using the deep immunoSEQ assay. Extracted genomic DNA from each cell subset was spread evenly across all wells of several immunoSEQ 96-well plates, with each plate serving as a replicate. Each replicate PCR for sorted subsets received 150 to 250 ng genomic DNA, equal to tens of thousands of T cell genomes. Purified libraries were measured with a Qubit 3.0 fluorometer, size-checked on a Bioanalyzer 2100, and measured again with the KAPA Library Quantification kit. Each immunoSEQ 96-well plate was sequenced on its own single-read 150-cycle Illumina NextSeq 550 flow cell. The original pipeline was this. Because only junctional sequences without quality scores were contained in the immunoSEQ output, filtering matching that applied to full-length reads could not be performed. Sequences were annotated with PyIR, a Python wrapper for IgBLAST v1.9, and V/J genes and CDR3 were assigned using IMGT germline references. Reads were filtered out if the reads had weak V/J assignments (E-value above 1e-6), no CDR3, stop codons, out-of-frame junctions, or ambiguous translated residues. V3J clonotypes were defined by identical inferred V gene, J gene, and CDR3 amino acid sequence. To compute the percentage overlap between repertoires, the number of shared unique clonotypes was divided by the size of the smaller repertoire. RTK rarefaction, the Chao1 estimator, and Recon v2.1 estimates of unobserved clonotypes were used to assess repertoire richness. For all TCRbeta clonotypes obtained by the gDNA method from four donors, generation probabilities were computed with OLGA. TCRdb retrieved this table from immuneACCESS and kept in-frame rearrangements only. Not all clones are present; in checked studies, unresolved V genes account for under half, and no reason is known for the remainder. D and trimming were read from the DNA, whereas the V and J calls and clone size are those reported in that table. This sample holds roughly 2,500,000 clones; 93% were observed only once. About 0.39% of the sample is held by the ten biggest clonotypes.

The germline V gene yields SQVTM for CDR1 and ANQGSEA for CDR2. At the junction V is shortened by 4 bases and J by 5 bases; bases outside the gene matches: 17. The CDR3 holds 17 amino acids from the cysteine to the phenylalanine. Only CDR3 DNA is held: 51 bases, read in frame from base 1. Healthy HIV-negative adults with no recently reported acute infections or vaccinations were included as donors. Every donor was a Caucasian adult residing in Nashville, Tennessee, USA. CD4+ T cells were enriched by magnetic negative selection; naive cells were then positively selected on CD45RA, and the negative fraction formed the memory subset. Blood was collected by leukapheresis, and PBMCs were isolated by Ficoll-Histopaque density gradient centrifugation and then cryopreserved in liquid nitrogen vapor phase. Analytical flow cytometry was used to check the purity and quantity of each magnetically sorted T cell population. Genomic DNA was isolated from every sorted fraction and measured by UV absorbance on a Nanodrop 2000c.

In this chain, TRBV29-1 is recombined with TRBJ1-1; 9 junctional bases match TRBD1. This receptor was obtained from a man between 18 and 35 years old in good health. Some clones in this sample may be carry-over from other donors' samples. Material for sequencing was naive CD4+ T cells from PBMCs. In the paper's terms, the cell subset or site label means: CD45RA+ positively selected. The CDR3 has the sequence CSVVVGGTGIGGTEAFF. The DNA sequence reads TGCAGCGTTGTGGTTGGGGGGACAGGGATAGGAGGAACTGAAGCTTTCTTT.